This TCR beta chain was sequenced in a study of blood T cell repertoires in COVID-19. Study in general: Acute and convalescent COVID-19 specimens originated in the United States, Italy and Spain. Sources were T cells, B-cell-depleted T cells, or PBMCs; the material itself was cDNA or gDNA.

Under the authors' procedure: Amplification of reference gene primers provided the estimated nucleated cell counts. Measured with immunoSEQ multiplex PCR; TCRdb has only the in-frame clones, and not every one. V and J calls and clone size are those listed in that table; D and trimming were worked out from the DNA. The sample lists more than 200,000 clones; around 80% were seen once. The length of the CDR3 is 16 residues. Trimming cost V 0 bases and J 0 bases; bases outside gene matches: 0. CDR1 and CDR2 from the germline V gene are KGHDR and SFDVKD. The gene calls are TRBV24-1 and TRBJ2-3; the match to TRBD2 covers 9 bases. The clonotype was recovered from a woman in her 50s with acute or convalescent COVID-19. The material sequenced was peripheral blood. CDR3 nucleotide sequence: TGTGCCACCAGTGATTTGACTAGCGGGAGCACAGATACGCAGTATTTT. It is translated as CATSDLTSGSTDTQYF.